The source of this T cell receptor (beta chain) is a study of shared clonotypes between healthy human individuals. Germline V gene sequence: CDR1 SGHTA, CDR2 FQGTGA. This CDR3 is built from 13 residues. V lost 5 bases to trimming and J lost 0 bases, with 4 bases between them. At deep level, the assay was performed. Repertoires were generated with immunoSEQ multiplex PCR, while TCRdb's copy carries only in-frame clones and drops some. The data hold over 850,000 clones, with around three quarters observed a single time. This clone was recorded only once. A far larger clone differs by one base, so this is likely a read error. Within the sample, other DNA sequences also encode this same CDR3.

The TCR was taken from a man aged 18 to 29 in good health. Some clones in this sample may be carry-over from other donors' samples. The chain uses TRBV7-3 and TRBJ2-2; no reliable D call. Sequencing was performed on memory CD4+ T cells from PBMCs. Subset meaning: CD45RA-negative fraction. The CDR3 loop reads CASSPANTGELFF. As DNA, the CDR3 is TGTGCCAGCAGCCCCGCGAACACCGGGGAGCTGTTTTTT.